These 8 T cell receptor beta chains came from one sample sequenced in a study of shared clonotypes between healthy human individuals (dated by TCRdb to about 2020). CD8 naive samples consisted of CD45RO-negative cells that were positively selected for CCR7, yielding a CD45RA+CCR7+ population without TemRA cells. The library was made by the immunoSEQ multiplex PCR assay. Entries here come from immuneACCESS through TCRdb and include only in-frame sequences with V and J called. Some clones fail to appear in such tables; in the studies checked, an unresolved V gene covers under half of the shortfall, and the cause of the remainder is unknown. The sample yields 1.5 million to 2.5 million clones; approximately 94% were counted once. Around 1% of the sample comes from the top ten. The sequenced material came from naive CD8+ T cells sorted from blood. The cell subset or site label on this specimen signifies: CD45RA+CCR7+. The receptors were gathered from a man aged 18 to 30 in good health.

This clone was detected only a few times. The chain employs TRBV29-1 and TRBJ1-2; D is unclear. The CDR3 is 12 amino acids. Trimming shortened V by 7 bases and J by 4 bases, and 13 bases separated the two germline ends. Germline CDR1 and CDR2: SQVTM and ANQGSEA. CDR3 amino acids: CSGLGVGYGYTF. The CDR3 bases are TGCAGCGGGCTTGGGGTTGGCTATGGCTACACCTTC.

The chain has TRBV9 and TRBJ2-7, with D perhaps matching TRBD2 (5 bases). Trimming cost V 0 bases and J 6 bases, with 10 bases left between them. Per germline, CDR1 SGDLS and CDR2 YYNGEE. The CDR3 runs 13 residues. In nucleotides, the CDR3 is TGTGCCAGCAGCGTAGGAGGACTGTCCGAGCAGTACTTC. It translates to CASSVGGLSEQYF.

V usage is TRBV5-4 and J usage is TRBJ2-5, with D maybe TRBD2 (6 bases). The V and J ends lost 5 bases and 0 bases respectively, with 11 bases between them. This CDR3 has 14 amino acids. In germline, CDR1 is SGHNT, CDR2 YYREEE (reference sequence). The CDR3 reads CASRTSGDQETQYF. Here the CDR3 DNA reads TGTGCCAGCAGAACATCGGGAGACCAAGAGACCCAGTACTTC.

This clone has only one observation. The V and J genes are TRBV6-1 and TRBJ2-5, with a weak D call TRBD2 (6 bases). CDR3 length: 12 amino acids. Trimming stripped 10 bases from V and 2 bases from J, with 11 bases between. Germline V CDR1 and CDR2: MNHNS, SASEGT. CDR3 sequence (DNA): TGTGCCACCGCGGGGAAACAAGAGACCCAGTACTTC. Translating it yields CATAGKQETQYF.

This clone was observed once. Other DNA sequences within the sample encode an identical CDR3. For the CDR3, the DNA is TGTGCCAGCAGCTTGAGCCCCAATCAGCCCCAGCATTTT. As protein: CASSLSPNQPQHF. V gene TRBV5-6 combines with J gene TRBJ1-5; D unclear. V shed 1 base and J shed 3 bases, with 5 bases lying between them. The CDR3 consists of 13 residues. CDR1 and CDR2 from the germline V gene are SGHDT and YYEEEE. The full variable domain, with the rest looked up from reference TRBV5-6 and TRBJ1-5, is DAGVTQSPTHLIKTRGQQVTLRCSPKSGHDTVSWYQQALGQGPQFIFQYYEEEERQRGNFPDRFSGHQFPNYSSELNVNALLLGDSALYLCASSLSPNQPQHFGDGTRLSIL.

The chain carries TRBV27 and TRBJ1-2; 8 positions agree with TRBD1. J gave up 1 base and V 5 bases, and 6 bases lay outside the gene matches. The germline V gene has CDR1 MNHEY and CDR2 SMNVEV (reference sequence). The length of the CDR3 is 15 residues. The CDR3 coding sequence is TGTGCCAGCAGTACAGACAGGGGAGGTAACTATGGCTACACCTTC. Protein product: CASSTDRGGNYGYTF.

The rearrangement uses TRBV27 and TRBJ2-7, with 11 bases identical to TRBD2. There are 15 residues in the CDR3. The germline V gene has CDR1 MNHEY and CDR2 SMNVEV (reference sequence). After removal of 10 bases from V and 3 bases from J, the junction contained 11 bases not matched to a gene. The CDR3 reads CATSIAGGPGYEQYF. CDR3 DNA: TGTGCCACCTCAATAGCGGGAGGGCCGGGCTACGAGCAGTACTTC.

For this clone: Other DNA sequences within the sample encode an identical CDR3. The chain joins TRBV7-9 to TRBJ2-3, with 13 bases identical to TRBD2. Trimming at V came to 5 bases and at J to 4 bases, leaving 6 bases not matched to a gene. Germline V lookup: CDR1 SEHNR, CDR2 FQNEAQ (reference sequence). CDR3 length equals 16 residues. The CDR3: CASSLGLAGVADTQYF. CDR3 DNA: TGTGCCAGCAGCCTCGGACTAGCGGGAGTGGCAGATACGCAGTATTTT.